The 29 T cell receptor beta chains below come from one sample, sequenced in a study of low-dose radiotherapy and immunotherapy resistance in tumors (dated by TCRdb to between 2021 and 2024). The sample's time point label, in plain terms: before trial treatment. Instrument on record: Illumina HiSeq 2500. First-strand cDNA was synthesized with Superscript III and a set of TRAV- and TRBV-specific primers, covering both TCRalpha and TCRbeta chains. TCRs were amplified with Phusion for about 20 PCR cycles using a constant-region primer together with the adapter attached to the V primers. TCRdb passed the public sequencing reads through fastp at Q25 and MiXCR, retaining productive beta sequences. Rows with one shared CDR3 protein collapse into an entry with the most common genes and DNA. This sample is represented by 80,000 to 90,000 distinct CDR3 sequences; roughly a sixth of them were singletons. The ten largest make up less than 3.5% of the sample.

The sample consisted of PBMCs, taken before treatment. All receptors come from a male donor with prostate cancer.

This clonotype was observed many times. The chain links TRBV27 to TRBJ2-2; weak D call: TRBD2 (5 bases). V gave up 10 bases and J gave up 1 base, with 16 bases separating them. CDR3 length: 15 amino acids. Germline CDR1 is MNHEY and CDR2 is SMNVEV (reference sequence). The CDR3 DNA sequence: TGTGCCACCGCCCTAGCAGCGATGAACACCGGGGAGCTGTTTTTT. It encodes CATALAAMNTGELFF.

At least ten counts were recorded for this clonotype. V is TRBV1 and J is TRBJ2-7; TRBD1 is the table's D call, not checked against the DNA. TRBV1 is a pseudogene. The length of the CDR3 is 14 residues. The CDR3 protein is CTSSQVAGPYVQYF. CDR3 sequence (DNA): TGCACCAGCAGCCAAGTGGCGGGGCCGTATGTGCAGTACTTC.

This clonotype was seen many times. The chain carries TRBV9 and TRBJ2-2; TRBD1 agrees at 9 bases. Germline lookup yields CDR1 SGDLS and CDR2 YYNGEE. The CDR3 contains 16 residues. J was trimmed by 4 bases and V by 4 bases; bases with no gene match: 8. This CDR3 is CASSRMGQGGTGELFF. The CDR3 DNA reads TGTGCCAGCAGCCGAATGGGACAGGGTGGCACCGGGGAGCTGTTTTTT.

The chain uses TRBV25-1 and TRBJ1-6, with D maybe TRBD1 (5 bases). In germline, CDR1 is MGHDK, CDR2 SYGVNS. The CDR3 is made up of 14 amino acids. Trimming took 5 bases from V and 4 from J, leaving 9 bases between them. DNA of the CDR3: TGTGCCAGCAGTCCCACAGGTTATAATTCACCCCTCCACTTT. As protein: CASSPTGYNSPLHF.

This clonotype was seen ten or more times. The CDR3 DNA is TGTGCCAGCAGCAAGACAGGCAGGACCTACAATGAGCAGTTCTTC. It is translated as CASSKTGRTYNEQFF. This chain joins TRBV11-1 and TRBJ2-1; D possibly corresponds to TRBD1 (6 bases). The V and J ends lost 5 bases and 2 bases respectively, with 13 bases between them. The germline CDR1 and CDR2 sequences are SGHAT and FQDESV (reference sequence). The CDR3 covers 15 residues.

In this sample, this clonotype turned up many times. The chain is built from TRBV27 and TRBJ2-7, with D possibly matching TRBD1 (6 bases). This CDR3 spans 13 amino acids. V gave up 6 bases and J gave up 0 bases, with 9 bases separating them. Germline V gene sequence: CDR1 MNHEY, CDR2 SMNVEV (reference sequence). CDR3 in amino acids: CASSEGDSYEQYF. CDR3 DNA: TGTGCCAGCAGCGAGGGGGACTCCTACGAGCAGTACTTC.

The chain links TRBV11-2 to TRBJ2-7; perhaps TRBD1 as D (5 bases). The V and J ends lost 5 bases and 3 bases respectively, with 14 bases between them. CDR3 length: 14 amino acids. The germline gives CDR1 SGHAT, CDR2 FQNNGV. The CDR3 DNA sequence: TGTGCCAGCAGCCTACGGACAAGGGACTACGAGCAGTACTTC. Encoded protein: CASSLRTRDYEQYF.

Ten or more counts support this clonotype. The chain carries TRBV7-9 and TRBJ1-2; 12 bases align to TRBD1. Trimming took 3 bases from V and 7 from J; bases not matched to a gene: 6. Germline V gene sequence: CDR1 SEHNR, CDR2 FQNEAQ (reference sequence). CDR3 size: 15 residues. DNA of the CDR3: TGTGCCAGCAGCTTCGGGGGACAGGGGGCGCGTGGCTACACCTTC. It is translated as CASSFGGQGARGYTF.

On this clonotype itself: This is likely an artifact of a read error, given a far larger clone one base away. The CDR3 does not close with the conserved phenylalanine or tryptophan, likely indicating a read error. The chain recombines TRBV7-8 with TRBJ2-6; no clear D. Germline V gene lookup returns CDR1 SGHVS and CDR2 FQNEAQ. The CDR3 has 14 residues. The ends were cut back, 2 bases at V and 2 bases at J, with 4 bases in the middle. In nucleotides, the CDR3 is TGTGCCAGCAGCTTAACCCCTGGGGCCAACGTCCTGACTCTC. It yields the protein CASSLTPGANVLTL.

This clonotype was detected many times. This chain links TRBV18 with TRBJ1-2, with 7 nucleotides matching TRBD1. The CDR3 is 15 amino acids. Germline loops: CDR1 KGHSH, CDR2 LQKENI. Trimming cost V 3 bases and J 5 bases; bases outside gene matches: 9. CDR3 protein: CASSPTGAPWYGYTF. CDR3 nucleotide sequence: TGTGCCAGCTCACCCACAGGGGCCCCATGGTATGGCTACACCTTC. Based on the CDR3 plus reference TRBV18 and TRBJ1-2, the full variable domain is NAGVMQNPRHLVRRRGQEARLRCSPMKGHSHVYWYRQLPEEGLKFMVYLQKENIIDESGMPKERFSAEFPKEGPSILRIQQVVRGDSAAYFCASSPTGAPWYGYTFGSGTRLTVV.

There are many counts of this clonotype. This rearrangement joins TRBV20-1 to TRBJ2-1, with 9 bases lining up with TRBD2. With 7 bases clipped from V and 10 bases from J, the junction kept 17 bases outside the gene matches. The CDR3 extends over 15 amino acids. Germline-derived CDR1 and CDR2 are DFQATT and SNEGSKA (reference sequence). CDR3 nucleotides: TGCAGTGTTAACCAGCCCGGCGGGGGGGCTCGGGAGCAGTTCTTC. It specifies CSVNQPGGGAREQFF.

This clonotype was counted at least ten times. This chain's CDR3 is CASRTGFPYEQYF. The CDR3 region has the DNA TGCGCCAGCAGGACAGGGTTTCCCTACGAGCAGTACTTC. The chain employs TRBV10-2 and TRBJ2-7, with TRBD1 matching over 7 bases. This CDR3 has 13 amino acids. V lost 6 bases and J lost 2; bases outside the gene matches: 4. Germline V gives CDR1 WSHSY, CDR2 SAAADI.

To note about this clonotype: This may be a read error, as it is one base from a much larger clone. V is TRBV20-1 and J is TRBJ2-7; the match to TRBD2 covers 8 bases. The CDR3 is 16 amino acids. Germline CDR1 DFQATT, CDR2 SNEGSKA (reference sequence). Trimming removed 1 base from V and 3 bases from J; junction bases left unmatched: 11. DNA of the CDR3: TGCAGTGCTAGAGCTAACGGGGGGGCCTTTAGCTACGAGCAGTACTTC. It codes for CSARANGGAFSYEQYF.

This clonotype has a handful of counts. The chain uses TRBV7-9 and TRBJ1-1, with 7 bases lining up with TRBD1. This CDR3 region has 18 residues. The V gene's germline CDR1 is SEHNR and CDR2 FQNEAQ (reference sequence). V lost 4 bases and J lost 0; bases outside the gene matches: 14. CDR3 protein: CASSSTLYSRGMNTEAFF. As DNA, the CDR3 is TGTGCCAGCAGCTCAACCTTATACTCCAGGGGGATGAACACTGAAGCTTTCTTT.

This clonotype occurred many times. The chain combines TRBV2 with TRBJ2-5; 7 nucleotides line up with TRBD2. Trimming cost V 7 bases and J 5 bases; bases outside gene matches: 4. The CDR3 covers 12 residues. Germline V gene lookup returns CDR1 SNHLY and CDR2 FYNNEI. The CDR3 nucleotides read TGTGCCAGCACCGGGGGGTATGAGACCCAGTACTTC. Its translation: CASTGGYETQYF. The whole variable domain, filled in from reference TRBV2 and TRBJ2-5, reads EPEVTQTPSHQVTQMGQEVILRCVPISNHLYFYWYRQILGQKVEFLVSFYNNEISEKSEIFDDQFSVERPDGSNFTLKIRSTKLEDSAMYFCASTGGYETQYFGPGTRLLVL.

This clonotype was found many times. V and J are TRBV3-1 and TRBJ1-5, with D possibly TRBD1 on 5 matching bases. The CDR3 consists of 13 residues. Germline assignment: CDR1 LGHDT and CDR2 YNNKEL (reference sequence). Trimming removed 5 bases from V and 4 bases from J, with 9 bases in between. The CDR3 nucleotides are TGTGCCAGCAGCGGGGGGGAGAATCAGCCCCAGCATTTT. Amino acid sequence: CASSGGENQPQHF.

The sample holds many counts of this clonotype. The V gene is TRBV12-3 or TRBV12-4, the J gene TRBJ2-1; D is unclear. Trimming removed 5 bases from V and 6 bases from J, with 11 bases in between. The CDR3 is 13 residues long. The CDR3: CASSPGRTNEQFF. CDR3 in DNA: TGTGCCAGCAGTCCCGGACGAACCAATGAGCAGTTCTTC.

V and J are TRBV5-6 and TRBJ2-7; 8 bases are a match to TRBD2. This CDR3 comprises 15 residues. Trimming at V came to 6 bases and at J to 7 bases, leaving 15 bases not matched to a gene. CDR1 is SGHDT and CDR2 is YYEEEE in the germline V gene. CDR3: CASIRSGGAVTEQYF. In DNA form, the CDR3 reads TGTGCCAGCATCAGATCCGGGGGGGCCGTCACTGAGCAGTACTTC.

Regarding this clonotype: This likely traces to a read error, being one base from a far larger clone. The chain links TRBV11-1 to TRBJ1-2; D is perhaps TRBD1 (5 bases). V was shortened by 4 bases and J by 1 base, with 7 bases between the two germline ends. The CDR3 runs 13 residues. CDR1 SGHAT and CDR2 FQDESV come from the germline V gene (reference sequence). This CDR3 reads CASSSRVNYGYTF. In DNA, the CDR3 is TGTGCCAGCAGCTCCAGGGTTAACTATGGCTACACCTTC. The full variable domain, rest sourced from reference TRBV11-1 and TRBJ1-2, is EAEVAQSPRYKITEKSQAVAFWCDPISGHATLYWYRQILGQGPELLVQFQDESVVDDSQLPKDRFSAERLKGVDSTLKIQPAELGDSAMYLCASSSRVNYGYTFGSGTRLTVV.

This clonotype came up many times. J is TRBJ1-5 and V is TRBV18; D gene unclear. Trimming left V 3 bases short and J 2 bases short, with 11 bases between. Germline CDR1 and CDR2: KGHSH and LQKENI. The CDR3 has 15 amino acids. CDR3 sequence: CASSPGREGNQPQHF. DNA of the CDR3: TGTGCCAGCTCACCTGGGAGGGAGGGCAATCAGCCCCAGCATTTT. The whole variable domain, remainder taken from reference TRBV18 and TRBJ1-5, is NAGVMQNPRHLVRRRGQEARLRCSPMKGHSHVYWYRQLPEEGLKFMVYLQKENIIDESGMPKERFSAEFPKEGPSILRIQQVVRGDSAAYFCASSPGREGNQPQHFGDGTRLSIL.

The sample holds a few counts of this clonotype. The rearrangement uses TRBV5-1 and TRBJ2-7; D may match TRBD1 or TRBD2 (5 bases each). The CDR3 consists of 15 residues. Germline V gene data show CDR1 as SGHRS and CDR2 as YFSETQ. V lost 0 bases and J 2 bases, leaving 12 bases between the germline ends. The CDR3, as DNA: TGCGCCAGCAGCTTGGAAATGGGGGTTCCCTACGAGCAGTACTTC. Translating it yields CASSLEMGVPYEQYF.

With regard to this clonotype: A far bigger clonotype differs at one base, so this is likely a read error. The chain recombines TRBV15 with TRBJ2-5, with D possibly TRBD1 on 7 matching bases. CDR3 size: 15 residues. Deletions cut 5 bases from V and 4 bases from J, with 17 bases between. Germline V lookup: CDR1 LNHNV, CDR2 YYDKDF (reference sequence). The CDR3 DNA is TGTGCCACCAGCTCCGGCCAGGGGGGACGAGAGACCCAGTACTTC. Protein product: CATSSGQGGRETQYF.

This clonotype was detected only once. Given the absence of the conserved phenylalanine or tryptophan at the CDR3 end, a read error is likely. The chain links TRBV6-2 or TRBV6-3 to TRBJ1-5; tentative D call: TRBD1 (6 bases). V was clipped by 6 bases and J by 2 bases, with 17 bases between them. Germline values: CDR1 MNHEY, CDR2 SVGEGT. The length of the CDR3 is 16 residues. This CDR3 reads CASRRGRAGGNQPQHL. DNA for the CDR3: TGTGCCAGCAGACGCGGCCGGGCAGGGGGCAATCAGCCCCAGCATTTG.

This clonotype was detected only a few times. This chain uses TRBV3-1 with TRBJ2-7, with D perhaps TRBD2 (5 bases). Trimming left V 1 base short and J 3 bases short, with 7 bases between. Germline V gives CDR1 LGHDT, CDR2 YNNKEL (reference sequence). This CDR3 region has 13 residues. The CDR3 sequence is CASSQVGVYEQYF. CDR3 DNA sequence: TGTGCCAGCAGCCAAGTCGGGGTCTACGAGCAGTACTTC.

At least ten counts were recorded for this clonotype. The V gene is TRBV19, the J gene TRBJ2-7; 7 positions match TRBD2. This CDR3 has 19 residues. Losses at the gene ends were 6 bases for V and 2 bases for J; bases not matched to a gene: 22. CDR1 is LNHDA, CDR2 SQIVND, per germline (reference sequence). CDR3 loop: CASRSPSPGLSTGPYEQYF. CDR3 DNA: TGTGCCAGTAGAAGCCCTTCCCCGGGACTATCAACCGGACCCTACGAGCAGTACTTC. The full variable domain, completed using reference TRBV19 and TRBJ2-7, is DGGITQSPKYLFRKEGQNVTLSCEQNLNHDAMYWYRQDPGQGLRLIYYSQIVNDFQKGDIAEGYSVSREKKESFPLTVTSAQKNPTAFYLCASRSPSPGLSTGPYEQYFGPGTRLTVT.

This clonotype was counted at least ten times. V gene TRBV5-6 combines with J gene TRBJ2-1; 7 bases agree with TRBD1. V dropped 0 bases and J dropped 7; count of bases not matched to a gene: 4. The CDR3 contains 14 residues. CDR1 is SGHDT and CDR2 is YYEEEE in the germline V gene. The CDR3 coding sequence is TGTGCCAGCAGCTTGGGACAGGGCAGAAATGAGCAGTTCTTC. Amino acid sequence: CASSLGQGRNEQFF.

This clonotype was detected many times. The V gene is TRBV7-2, the J gene TRBJ1-1; D is possibly TRBD1 (5 bases). Trimming removed 5 bases from V and 3 bases from J, with 13 bases in between. CDR3 length: 14 residues. Germline CDR1 is SGHTA and CDR2 is FQGNSA. The CDR3 DNA reads as TGTGCCAGCAGCCGCGAGAGGGGTTACACTGAAGCTTTCTTT. It codes for CASSRERGYTEAFF.

Turning to this clonotype: At one boundary the junction diverges from the germline segment, which might be a read error. The J gene is TRBJ1-4, the V gene TRBV7-9; D call uncertain. CDR1 is SEHNR and CDR2 is FQNEAQ in the germline V gene (reference sequence). This CDR3 contains 14 residues. CDR3 bases: TGTGCCAGCAGGTTAGCGTCGGGGAATGAAAAACTGTTTTTT. This encodes CASRLASGNEKLFF.

CDR3 sequence reads: CSVGQGRETQYF. As DNA, the CDR3 is TGCAGCGTTGGGCAGGGCAGGGAGACCCAGTACTTC. The rearrangement joins TRBV29-1 to TRBJ2-5, with D tentatively TRBD1 (5 bases). Trimming took 4 bases from V and 5 from J, leaving 11 bases between them. There are 12 residues in the CDR3. Germline V lookup: CDR1 SQVTM, CDR2 ANQGSEA.